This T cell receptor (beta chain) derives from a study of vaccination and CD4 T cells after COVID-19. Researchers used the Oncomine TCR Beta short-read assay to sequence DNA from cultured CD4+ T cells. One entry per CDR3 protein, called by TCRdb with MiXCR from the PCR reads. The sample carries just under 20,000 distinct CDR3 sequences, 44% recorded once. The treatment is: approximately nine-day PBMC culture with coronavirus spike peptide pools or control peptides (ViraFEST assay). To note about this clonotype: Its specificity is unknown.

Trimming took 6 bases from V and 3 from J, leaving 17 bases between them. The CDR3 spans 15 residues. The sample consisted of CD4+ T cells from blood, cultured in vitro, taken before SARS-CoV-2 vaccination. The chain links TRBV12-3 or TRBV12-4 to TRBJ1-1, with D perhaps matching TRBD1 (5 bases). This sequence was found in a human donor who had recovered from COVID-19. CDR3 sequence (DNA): TGTGCCAGCAGATCCGAGCGGGGGTTAGACACTGAAGCTTTCTTT. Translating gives CASRSERGLDTEAFF.